This T cell receptor (beta chain) was profiled in a study of T cells in pancreatic ductal adenocarcinoma listed by TCRdb under 2017. In the study overall: Surgically resected pancreatic ductal adenocarcinoma specimens were analyzed for the quantity, spatial distribution, and characteristics of both suppressive cells and tumor-infiltrating CD8+ T cells, an effort aimed at clarifying the adaptive T-cell response occurring naturally.

Comment on this clone: What antigen it recognizes has not been identified. Base qualities are not recorded, but no much larger clone differs from it by a single base.

The pancreatic ductal adenocarcinoma patients who were selected had gone through surgery without receiving any neoadjuvant therapy. After peripheral blood was drawn into heparin tubes, PBMCs were separated on a histopaque density gradient and then cryopreserved in about 9.8% DMSO. The DNeasy Blood and Tissue Kit, with Proteinase K and RNase treatment, was used to extract genomic DNA from roughly seven PBMC specimens and 9 or 10 flash-frozen tumor specimens. The immunoSEQ hsTCRB kit was used to amplify TCR beta CDR3 regions from genomic DNA. An Illumina HiSeq system was used for high-throughput TRB CDR3 sequencing. Per the original workflow: The immunoSEQ software was used to analyze the sequencing reads, and any nonproductive sequences containing premature stops or frame-shifts were left out. To calculate repertoire clonality, Shannon entropy was normalized by log2 of the number of unique productive sequences, and that value was subtracted from one. The source is immuneACCESS, and TCRdb retained only in-frame sequences with V and J called. Part of the clones is not carried over; for the studies checked, unresolved V genes explain less than half of this, and the remainder is unexplained. For V, J and clone size, that table is used; D and trimming come from the DNA. This sample has roughly 100,000 clones in its table, and nearly 95% of those were observed once. The ten largest account for about 3.4% of the sample.

Clipping removes 10 bases from V and 4 bases from J, with 10 as the unmatched junction base count. Taken from the germline V gene, the CDR1 and CDR2 loops are ENHRY and SYGVKD. The CDR3 contains 15 residues, cysteine and phenylalanine counted. This entry keeps only the CDR3 DNA: 45 bases, framed from base 1. Broader findings and caveats from the paper: Blood samples had more total productive templates and 7 to 9-fold more unique clonotypes than tumor samples. Tumor versus blood clonality comparisons may be biased because tumors are enriched in CD45RO+ effector rather than naive T cells, biasing toward lower diversity. T-cell clonality showed no significant difference between tumor and blood, with a mean clonality of roughly 0.11 in tumors and approximately 0.072 in blood. Because inoperable disease is present at presentation in most pancreatic cancer patients, the resected cohort was biased toward the minority with early-stage disease.

The sample taken for sequencing was PBMCs. The chain couples TRBV10-3 to TRBJ2-6, with 7 middle bases fitting TRBD1. The clonotype was recovered from a human donor with pancreatic ductal adenocarcinoma. The CDR3 is CATTGTDKGANVLTF. The nucleotide sequence is given as TGTGCCACTACCGGGACAGACAAAGGGGCCAACGTCCTGACTTTC.